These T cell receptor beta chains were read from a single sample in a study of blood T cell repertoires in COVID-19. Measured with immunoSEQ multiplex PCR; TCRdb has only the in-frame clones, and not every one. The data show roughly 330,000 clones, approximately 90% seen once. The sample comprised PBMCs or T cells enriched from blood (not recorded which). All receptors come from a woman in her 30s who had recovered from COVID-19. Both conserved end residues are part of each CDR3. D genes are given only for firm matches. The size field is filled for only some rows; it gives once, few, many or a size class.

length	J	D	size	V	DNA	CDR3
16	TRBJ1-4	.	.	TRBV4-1	TGCGCCAGCAGCCAAGGAGACAGTGCAACTAATGAAAAACTGTTTTTT	CASSQGDSATNEKLFF
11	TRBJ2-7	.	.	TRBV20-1	TGCAGTGCTGGAGGATCTCAGGAGCAGTACTTC	CSAGGSQEQYF
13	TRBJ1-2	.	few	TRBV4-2	TGTGCCAGCAGCGATGGGCAGGGGTTCGGCTACACCTTC	CASSDGQGFGYTF
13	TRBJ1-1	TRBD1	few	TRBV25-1	TGTGCCAGCAGCCGGACAGGGAACACTGAAGCTTTCTTT	CASSRTGNTEAFF
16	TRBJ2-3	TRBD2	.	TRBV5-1	TGCGCCAGCAGCCGTAGCGGGGGGCGAAGCACAGATACGCAGTATTTT	CASSRSGGRSTDTQYF
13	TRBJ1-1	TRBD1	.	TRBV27	TGTGCCAGCAGCCGCCTAGGGACAGCTGAAGCTTTCTTT	CASSRLGTAEAFF
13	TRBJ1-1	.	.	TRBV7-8	TGTGCCAGCAGCTTAGCGGGAGAGGGTGAAGCTTTCTTT	CASSLAGEGEAFF
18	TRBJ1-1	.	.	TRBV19	TGTGCCAGTAGCCCTGGGGGTTTGCCCCAGGGGCGAGTAACTGAAGCTTTCTTT	CASSPGGLPQGRVTEAFF
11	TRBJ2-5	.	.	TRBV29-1	TGCAGCGTCACAGCTATTGAGACCCAGTACTTC	CSVTAIETQYF
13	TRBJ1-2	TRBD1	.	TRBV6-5	TGTGCCAGCAGTTTGACAGGGTGGCGCGGCTACACCTTC	CASSLTGWRGYTF
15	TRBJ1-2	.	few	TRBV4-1	TGCGCCAGCAGCCAACTGCGGGGAGGCGACTATGGCTACACCTTC	CASSQLRGGDYGYTF
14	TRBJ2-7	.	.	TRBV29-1	TGCAGCGCCCTCGGGAGGACAGGGAGGCGCGAGCAGTACTTC	CSALGRTGRREQYF
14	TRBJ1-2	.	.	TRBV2	TGTGCCAGCAGTGAAGGATATTCCAGCGGTGGCTACACCTTC	CASSEGYSSGGYTF
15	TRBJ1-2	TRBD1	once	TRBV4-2	TGTGCCAGCAGCCAGACTAACAGGGGTCCCTATGGCTACACCTTC	CASSQTNRGPYGYTF
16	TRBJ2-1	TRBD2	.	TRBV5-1	TGCGCCAGCAGCACCCGAGGGGCGGGGGGCCGGAATGAGCAGTTCTTC	CASSTRGAGGRNEQFF
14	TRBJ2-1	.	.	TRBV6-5	TGTGCCAGCAGTATATCGGACACTTACAATGAGCAGTTCTTC	CASSISDTYNEQFF
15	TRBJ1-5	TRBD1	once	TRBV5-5	TGTGCCAGCAGCTCGGGACAGGGAGTAGGACAGCCCCAGCATTTT	CASSSGQGVGQPQHF
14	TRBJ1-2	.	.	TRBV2	TGTGCCAGCAGCCCGAGACAGGTCCTCTATGGCTACACCTTC	CASSPRQVLYGYTF
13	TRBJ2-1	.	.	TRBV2	TGTGCCAGCAGCTTTGACACGAACAATGAGCAGTTCTTC	CASSFDTNNEQFF
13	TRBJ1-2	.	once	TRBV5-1	TGCGCCGGGCGGGGGGCACTCGAGGATGGCTACACCTTC	CAGRGALEDGYTF
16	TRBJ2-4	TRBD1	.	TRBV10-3	TGTGCCATCAGTGAAGGGACAGGGGTAGCCAAAAACATTCAGTACTTC	CAISEGTGVAKNIQYF
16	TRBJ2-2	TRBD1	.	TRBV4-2	TGTGCCAGCAGCCAAGAAATAACAGGGGCGCCCGGGGAGCTGTTTTTT	CASSQEITGAPGELFF
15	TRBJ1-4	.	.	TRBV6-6	TGTGCCAGCAGTGCCAGGGGTGGGTTAGATGCAAAACTGTTTTTT	CASSARGGLDAKLFF
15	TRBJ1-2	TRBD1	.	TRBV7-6	TGTGCCAGCAGCTCCCTCCGGACAGGGAGGGATGGCTACACCTTC	CASSSLRTGRDGYTF
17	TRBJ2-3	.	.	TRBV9	TGTGCCAGCAGCGTAGAATCCACGGGGTGGGGCACAGATACGCAGTATTTT	CASSVESTGWGTDTQYF
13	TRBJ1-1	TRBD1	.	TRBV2	TGTGCCAGCGGCCGGGACAGGAACACTGAAGCTTTCTTT	CASGRDRNTEAFF
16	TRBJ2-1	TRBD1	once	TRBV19	TGTGCCAGTAGTATAGGCTTTGGGACAGGGGCAAATGAGCAGTTCTTC	CASSIGFGTGANEQFF
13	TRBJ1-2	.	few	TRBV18	TGTGCCAGCTCACCACCGACATTCTATGGCTACACCTTC	CASSPPTFYGYTF
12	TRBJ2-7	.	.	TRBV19	TGTGCCAGTAGTACAGGGAACTACGAGCAGTACTTC	CASSTGNYEQYF
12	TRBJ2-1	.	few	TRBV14	TGTGCCAGCAGCCAGGCGGCGAATGAGCAGTTCTTC	CASSQAANEQFF
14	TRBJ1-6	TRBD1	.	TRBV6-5	TGTGCCGGCCACGGGACAGACCTTAATTCACCCCTCCACTTT	CAGHGTDLNSPLHF
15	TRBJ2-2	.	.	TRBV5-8	TGTGCCAGCAGCCCGGGGGACAGCTTCACCGGGGAGCTGTTTTTT	CASSPGDSFTGELFF
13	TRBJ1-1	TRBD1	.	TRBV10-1	TGCGCCAGCAGAGCCCCGGGACAGACTGAAGCTTTCTTT	CASRAPGQTEAFF
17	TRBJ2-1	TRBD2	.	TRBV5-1	TGCGCCAGCAGCGCCAGACTAGCGGGGGGGACCTACAATGAGCAGTTCTTC	CASSARLAGGTYNEQFF
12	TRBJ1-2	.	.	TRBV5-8	TGTGCCAGCAGCCCGGGACTTTATGGCTACACCTTC	CASSPGLYGYTF
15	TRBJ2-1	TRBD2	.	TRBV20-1	TGCAGTGCTAGTTACGCGGGGGGATTTAACAATGAGCAGTTCTTC	CSASYAGGFNNEQFF